There are a few counts of the clone carrying this T cell receptor (beta chain). Antigen specificity is unknown. Sample time point: newly diagnosed GD, antithyroid drugs for less than 3 months. PBMCs were the source of the RNA used for TCR sequencing. The sample originates from a study of regulatory T cells in long-lasting Graves disease. Study-level findings and limits: Examination was confined to peripheral blood, excluding thyroid tissue. Persistent disease showed a preference for TRBV28, TRBJ1-2 and TRBJ2-5.

CDR3 regions were amplified by Arm-PCR using iRepertoire HTBI primers to build TCR beta libraries. TCRdb ran MiXCR on the multiplex PCR reads and lists one entry per CDR3 protein. The repertoire holds roughly 610,000 distinct CDR3 sequences, with 16% as singletons. Trimming took 4 bases from V and 1 from J, leaving 7 bases between them. The length of the CDR3 is 13 residues. Germline V gene sequence: CDR1 PRHDT, CDR2 FYEKMQ (reference sequence). The data were also submitted as part of a second study, on T cells in Graves' hyperthyroidism and ophthalmopathy. That source adds: The primer set for the first-round RT-PCR of the TCR CDR3 was HTBI.

V gene TRBV13 combines with J gene TRBJ1-2, with D uncertain. The material was peripheral blood mononuclear cells (PBMCs), obtained at new diagnosis, from a patient treated with antithyroid drugs. This receptor was taken from a man aged 18 to 35 with Graves disease. CDR3 DNA: TGTGCCAGCAGCTCCAGTGTTAACTATGGCTACACCTTC. Its protein product is CASSSSVNYGYTF.